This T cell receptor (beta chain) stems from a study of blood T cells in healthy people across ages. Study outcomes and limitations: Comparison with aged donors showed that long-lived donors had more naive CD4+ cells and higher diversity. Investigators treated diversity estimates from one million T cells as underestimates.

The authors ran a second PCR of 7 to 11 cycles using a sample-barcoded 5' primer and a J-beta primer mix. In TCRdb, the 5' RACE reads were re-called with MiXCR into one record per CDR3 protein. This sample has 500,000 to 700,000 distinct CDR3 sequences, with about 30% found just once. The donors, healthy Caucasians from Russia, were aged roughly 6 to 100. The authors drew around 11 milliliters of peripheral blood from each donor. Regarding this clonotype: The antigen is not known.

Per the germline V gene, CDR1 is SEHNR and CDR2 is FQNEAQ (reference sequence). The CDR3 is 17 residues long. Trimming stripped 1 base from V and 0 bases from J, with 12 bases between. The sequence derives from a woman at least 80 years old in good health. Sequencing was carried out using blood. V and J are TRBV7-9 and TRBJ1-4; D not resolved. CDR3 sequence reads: CASSLGLPMATNEKLFF. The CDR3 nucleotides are TGTGCCAGCAGCTTAGGACTGCCGATGGCAACTAATGAAAAACTGTTTTTT.